This T cell receptor beta chain was identified during a study of blood T cell repertoires in COVID-19. Study at large: Sample material is recorded as cDNA or gDNA derived from T cells, B-cell-depleted T cells, or PBMCs.

Trimming took 3 bases from V and 6 from J, leaving 6 bases between them. CDR1 and CDR2 (germline): SEHNR, FQNEAQ (reference sequence). CDR3 length equals 12 residues. Sequencing was performed with immunoSEQ multiplex PCR; in TCRdb, only in-frame clones are kept and a portion is missing. The data hold approximately 100,000 clones, with about 85% observed a single time. Source material: peripheral blood. The chain carries TRBV7-9 and TRBJ1-5; no definite D call. This receptor was taken from a man aged 45-65 years in a cohort sampled during active COVID-19. The CDR3 reads CASSLGSQPQHF. In nucleotides, the CDR3 is TGTGCCAGCAGCTTGGGGAGTCAGCCCCAGCATTTT.